This T cell receptor (beta chain) was sequenced in a study of vaccination and CD4 T cells after COVID-19. A few counts support this clonotype. The antigen remains unidentified. Study-wide points: Spike mono-reactive clones accounted for 304 of the 307 vaccine-specific clones found in convalescent patients.

Sequenced with the Oncomine TCR Beta short-read assay was DNA taken from cultured CD4+ T cells. Using its own MiXCR run on the PCR reads, TCRdb lists one record per CDR3 protein. The repertoire has over 20,000 distinct CDR3 sequences, roughly 37% of them found once; the top ten carry under 20%. Treatment defined: approximately 9-day PBMC culture with coronavirus spike peptide pools or control peptides (ViraFEST assay). Germline-derived CDR1 and CDR2 are DFQATT and SNEGSKA (reference sequence). Trimming took 5 bases from V and 0 from J, leaving 8 bases between them. The CDR3 runs 13 residues. This TCR was recovered from a human donor who received a COVID-19 vaccine. This specimen was CD4+ T cells from blood, cultured in vitro, taken before SARS-CoV-2 vaccination. The V and J genes are TRBV20-1 and TRBJ1-3; D ambiguous. As DNA, the CDR3 is TGCAGTGCTTTCATGCTCTCTGGAAACACCATATATTTT. Translated: CSAFMLSGNTIYF.